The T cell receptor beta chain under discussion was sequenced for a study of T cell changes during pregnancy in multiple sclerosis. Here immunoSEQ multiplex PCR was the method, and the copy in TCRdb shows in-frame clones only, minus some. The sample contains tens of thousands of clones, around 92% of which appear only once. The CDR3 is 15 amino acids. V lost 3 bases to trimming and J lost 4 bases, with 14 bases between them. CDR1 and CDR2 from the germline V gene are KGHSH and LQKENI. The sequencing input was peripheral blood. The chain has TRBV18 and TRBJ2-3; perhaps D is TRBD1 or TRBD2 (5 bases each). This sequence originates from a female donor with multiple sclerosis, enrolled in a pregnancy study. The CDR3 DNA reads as TGTGCCAGCTCACCGTTAAAGGGGAGCGCAGATACGCAGTATTTT. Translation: CASSPLKGSADTQYF.